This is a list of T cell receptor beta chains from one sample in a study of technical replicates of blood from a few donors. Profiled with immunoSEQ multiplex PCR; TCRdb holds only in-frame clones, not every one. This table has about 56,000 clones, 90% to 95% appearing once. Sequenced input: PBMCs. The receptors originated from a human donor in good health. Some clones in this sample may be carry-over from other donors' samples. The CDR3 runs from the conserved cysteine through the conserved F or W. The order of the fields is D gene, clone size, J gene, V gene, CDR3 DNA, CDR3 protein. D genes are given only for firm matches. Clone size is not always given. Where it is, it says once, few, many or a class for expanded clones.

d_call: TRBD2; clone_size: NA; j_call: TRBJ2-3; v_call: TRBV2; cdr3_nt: TGTGCCAGCAGTGACAGACTAGCGGTAAGGGATACGCAGTATTTT; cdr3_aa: CASSDRLAVRDTQYF
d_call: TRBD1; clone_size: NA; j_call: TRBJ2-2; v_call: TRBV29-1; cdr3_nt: TGCAGCGCCTACCTAGACAGGGGCACCGGGGAGCTGTTTTTT; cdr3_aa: CSAYLDRGTGELFF
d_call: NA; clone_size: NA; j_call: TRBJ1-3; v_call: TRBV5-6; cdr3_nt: TGTGCCAGCAGTTCCCCAGGGTCTGGAAACACCATATATTTT; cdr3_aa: CASSSPGSGNTIYF
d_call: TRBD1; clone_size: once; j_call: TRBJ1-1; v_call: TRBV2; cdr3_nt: TGTGCCAGCACGGGACAGGGAAGGGCTGAAGCTTTCTTT; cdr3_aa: CASTGQGRAEAFF
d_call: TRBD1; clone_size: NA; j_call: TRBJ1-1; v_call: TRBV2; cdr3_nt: TGTGCCAGCAGTGAATTACAGGGGGCGCGGACTGAAGCTTTCTTT; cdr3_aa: CASSELQGARTEAFF
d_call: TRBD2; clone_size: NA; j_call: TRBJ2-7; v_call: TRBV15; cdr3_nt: TGTGCCACCAGCAGCCTCGGGACTAGCGGCTCCTACGAGCAGTACTTC; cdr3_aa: CATSSLGTSGSYEQYF
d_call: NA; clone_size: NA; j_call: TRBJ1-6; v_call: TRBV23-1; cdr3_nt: TGCGCCAGCAGTTTCAGGACTCCCGGTCAGTCACCCCTCCACTTT; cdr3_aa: CASSFRTPGQSPLHF
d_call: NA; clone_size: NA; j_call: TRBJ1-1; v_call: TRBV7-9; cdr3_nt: TGTGCCAGCAGCTGGACGTTGGGGCTCGGCACTGAAGCTTTCTTT; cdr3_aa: CASSWTLGLGTEAFF
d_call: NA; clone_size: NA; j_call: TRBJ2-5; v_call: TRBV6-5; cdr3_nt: TGTGCCAGCAGTTACGGAGACCAAGAGACCCAGTACTTC; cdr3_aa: CASSYGDQETQYF
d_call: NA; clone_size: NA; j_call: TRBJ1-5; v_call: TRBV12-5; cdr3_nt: TGTGCTACTTGTAGGCCCCAGCATTTT; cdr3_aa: CATCRPQHF
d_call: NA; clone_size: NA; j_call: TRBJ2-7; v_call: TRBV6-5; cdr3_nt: TGTGCCAGCAGTTACGTGGGTTTGGGCAACGAGCAGTACTTC; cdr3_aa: CASSYVGLGNEQYF
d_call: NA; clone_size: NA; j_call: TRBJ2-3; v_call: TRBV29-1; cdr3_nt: TGCAGCGTTGATCCAGAGGGTGGCACAGATACGCAGTATTTT; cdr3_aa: CSVDPEGGTDTQYF
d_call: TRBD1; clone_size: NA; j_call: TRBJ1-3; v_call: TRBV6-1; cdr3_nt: TGTGCCAGCAGCAGCGGACAGGGCGGAAACACCATATATTTT; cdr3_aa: CASSSGQGGNTIYF
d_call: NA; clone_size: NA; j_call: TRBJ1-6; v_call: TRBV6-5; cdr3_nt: TGTGCCAGCAGTTACTTAGGGGTAAATTCACCCCTCCACTTT; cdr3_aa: CASSYLGVNSPLHF
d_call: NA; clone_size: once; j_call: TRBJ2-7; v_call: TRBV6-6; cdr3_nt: TGTGCCAGCAGCCCTCCAGGATACTACGAGCAGTACTTC; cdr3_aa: CASSPPGYYEQYF
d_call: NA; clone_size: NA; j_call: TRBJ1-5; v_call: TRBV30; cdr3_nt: TGTGCCTGGAGCGGATCGAGGGATCAGCCCCAGCATTTT; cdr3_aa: CAWSGSRDQPQHF
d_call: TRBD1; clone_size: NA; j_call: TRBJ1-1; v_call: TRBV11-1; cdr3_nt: TGTGCCAGCAGCCCGACAGGGCCCACTGAAGCTTTCTTT; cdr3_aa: CASSPTGPTEAFF
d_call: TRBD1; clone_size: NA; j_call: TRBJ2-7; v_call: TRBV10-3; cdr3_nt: TGTGCCATCAAAGGGACAGGGGATGACGAGCAGTACTTC; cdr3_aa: CAIKGTGDDEQYF
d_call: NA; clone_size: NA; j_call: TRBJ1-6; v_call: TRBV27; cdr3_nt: TGTGCCAGCAGTTTAGGCAGCGCAAATTCACCCCTCCACTTT; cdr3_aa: CASSLGSANSPLHF
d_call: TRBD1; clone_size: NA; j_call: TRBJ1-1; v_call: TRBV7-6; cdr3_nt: TGTGCCAGCAGCCGAGACAGGGCTGGGACTGAAGCTTTCTTT; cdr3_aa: CASSRDRAGTEAFF
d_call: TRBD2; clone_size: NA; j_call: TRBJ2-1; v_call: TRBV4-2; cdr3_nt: TGTGCCAGCAGCCAAGAGTCCCTAGCGGGGGTAATTGAGCAGTTCTTC; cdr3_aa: CASSQESLAGVIEQFF
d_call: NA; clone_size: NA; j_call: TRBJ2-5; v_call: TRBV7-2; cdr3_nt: TGTGCCAGCAGCTTCCACACAACCCAAGAGACCCAGTACTTC; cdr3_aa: CASSFHTTQETQYF
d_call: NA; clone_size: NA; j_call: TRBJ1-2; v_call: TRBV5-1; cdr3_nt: TGCGCCAGCAAAGGGGGGGACGGCTACACCTTC; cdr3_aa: CASKGGDGYTF
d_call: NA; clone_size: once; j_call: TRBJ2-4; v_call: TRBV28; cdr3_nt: TGTGCCAGCAGCCCAGGGGGGAGTAAGGCCAAAAACATTCAGTACTTC; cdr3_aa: CASSPGGSKAKNIQYF
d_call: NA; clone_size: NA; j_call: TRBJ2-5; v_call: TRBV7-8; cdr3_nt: TGTGCCAGCAGCTCCGAGTTGGCACACCAGGGGGAGACCCAGTACTTC; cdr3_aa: CASSSELAHQGETQYF
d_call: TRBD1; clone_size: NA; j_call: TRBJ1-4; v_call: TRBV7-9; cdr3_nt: TGTGCCAGCAGCCAGGGACAGGATGCAACTAATGAAAAACTGTTTTTT; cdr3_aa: CASSQGQDATNEKLFF
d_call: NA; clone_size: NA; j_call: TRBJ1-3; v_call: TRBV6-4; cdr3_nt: TGTGCCAGCAGTGACCGTCTTTGGGGAGGCACCATATATTTT; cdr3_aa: CASSDRLWGGTIYF
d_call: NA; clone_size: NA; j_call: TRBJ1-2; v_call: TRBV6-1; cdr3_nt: TGTGCCAGCAGTGCCTCCGGGACTCTTACTCCCAACTATGGCTACACCTTC; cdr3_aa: CASSASGTLTPNYGYTF
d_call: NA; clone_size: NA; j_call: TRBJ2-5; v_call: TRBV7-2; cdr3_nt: TGTGCCAGCAGCTTACTCGGCGGGACCCAAGAGACCCAGTACTTC; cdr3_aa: CASSLLGGTQETQYF
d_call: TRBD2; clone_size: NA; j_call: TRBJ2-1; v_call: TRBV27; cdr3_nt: TGTGCCAGCCGCCCCGGACTAGCGGTTTACAATGAGCAGTTCTTC; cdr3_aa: CASRPGLAVYNEQFF
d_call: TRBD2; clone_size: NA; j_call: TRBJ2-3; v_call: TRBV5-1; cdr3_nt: TGCGCCAGCTGGGGAGGCGGGGAGGGAGATACGCAGTATTTT; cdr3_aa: CASWGGGEGDTQYF
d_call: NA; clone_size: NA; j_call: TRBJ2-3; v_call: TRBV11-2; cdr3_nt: TGTGCCAGCAGCTCTAGCGGCACAGATACGCAGTATTTT; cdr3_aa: CASSSSGTDTQYF